This TCR beta chain was sequenced for a study of vaccination and CD4 T cells after COVID-19. Across the whole study: Collection of post-COVID samples occurred a median roughly 110 days after diagnosis, spanning a range of 35 to 161.

The trim removed 2 bases at V and 5 bases at J, leaving 5 bases unmatched. The CDR3 is 15 amino acids. Looked up from germline, CDR1 is SGHTA and CDR2 is FQGNSA. Noted treatment: roughly nine-day PBMC culture with coronavirus spike peptide pools or control peptides (ViraFEST assay). It was with 10 IU/ml IL-2 and roughly 9.5 ug/ml peptide pools that 2 million to 2.5 million PBMCs per well were cultured. CD4+ T cells that had been cultured provided DNA sequenced with the Oncomine TCR Beta short-read assay. It was from cultured CD4+ T cells that genomic DNA was extracted. In TCRdb, the PCR reads were re-called with MiXCR into one record per CDR3 protein. The repertoire has 9,900 or so distinct CDR3 sequences, 26% of them found once; the top ten carry around 42%. As for this clonotype: Its antigen remains unknown.

General study points: Going from around 20 to 38, median SARS-CoV-2-reactive clonotypes did not rise significantly.

The rearrangement uses TRBV7-2 and TRBJ2-7; the match to TRBD1 covers 11 bases. The clonotype comes from a human donor who received a COVID-19 vaccine. The material sequenced was CD4+ T cells from blood, cultured in vitro, taken before SARS-CoV-2 vaccination. The CDR3 DNA follows: TGTGCCAGCAGCTTACGAAGGACAGGGGGCCACGAGCAGTACTTC. This codes for CASSLRRTGGHEQYF.